One sample yielded the 27 T cell receptor delta chains listed below, sequenced in a study of γδ T cells in repeated Plasmodium falciparum infection. TCRdb processed the multiplex PCR reads again with the CATT caller. The sample has roughly 93,000 delta-chain clones, 1.4% seen once. Gammadelta T cells were flow-sorted from PBMC into Vgamma9/Vdelta2+ and Vdelta2-negative populations for bulk analysis. The sequencing input was gamma-delta T cells from blood. The receptors were sampled from a pool of human donors (malaria-infected and uninfected, not separated).

Concerning this clone: A read error is the likely source, as a far larger clone sits one nucleotide away. Other DNA sequences within the sample encode an identical CDR3. No J gene was named, though the V gene is TRDV1; the table gives TRDD3 as D, unverified against the DNA. CDR1 and CDR2 (germline): TSWWSYY, QGS. The CDR3 covers 21 residues. CDR3 residues: CALGIEIPLRRSGGYAPRLIF. CDR3 DNA: TGTGCTCTTGGTATAGAAATCCCGCTTCGGCGTAGTGGGGGATACGCACCAAGGCTCATCTTT.

This clone was found a few times. The protein recorded in TCRdb matches a much larger clone and deviates from this DNA's translation at residue 9, suggesting a read error; the protein here is obtained by translating the DNA. The chain combines TRDV2 with TRDJ3, with TRDD3 as a possible D gene (5 bases). No J segment appears in TCRdb, so it was assigned here by matching the sequence to germline. V lost 0 bases and J 0 bases, leaving 17 bases between the germline ends. CDR1 and CDR2 from the germline V gene are GEAIGNYY and EKD. This CDR3 has 20 amino acids. The CDR3 is CACDTEKGGTSSWDTRQMFF. The DNA of the CDR3 is TGTGCCTGTGACACCGAAAAGGGGGGTACCAGCTCCTGGGACACCCGACAGATGTTTTTC.

There are many counts of this clone. A single base separates this from a much larger clone, so it may be a read error. A V gene of TRDV1 was called, but no J gene was assigned; TRDD3, the D gene given by the table, was not confirmed from the DNA. Germline CDR1 TSWWSYY, CDR2 QGS. The CDR3 covers 30 residues. The CDR3 reads CALGELKSPGRGIRARPYAYPGWDTRQTFF. CDR3 DNA: TGTGCTCTTGGGGAACTAAAGTCCCCGGGAAGGGGGATACGCGCACGACCTTACGCGTATCCCGGGTGGGACACCCGACAGACGTTTTTC.

This clone was detected ten times or more. The V call is TRDV1, the J call TRDJ3; 8 bases are shared with TRDD3. The J gene comes from matching the DNA to germline here; TCRdb lacks it. CDR1 is TSWWSYY, CDR2 QGS, per germline. The ends lost 9 bases at V and 2 bases at J; junction bases unmatched: 9. The CDR3 covers 17 residues. Here the CDR3 reads CALGWGIPAWDTRQMFF. CDR3 in DNA: TGTGCTCTAGGGTGGGGGATCCCCGCCTGGGACACCCGACAGATGTTTTTC.

As to this clone: This likely came from a read error, as a far larger clone is one base away. The identical CDR3 is also encoded by other nucleotide sequences in the sample. This chain links TRDV1 with TRDJ1; 10 bases are shared with TRDD3. The CDR3 loop spans 14 amino acids. CDR1 is TSWWSYY and CDR2 is QGS in the germline V gene. The CDR3 here is CALAFGGYTDKLIF. The CDR3 coding sequence is TGTGCTCTTGCGTTTGGGGGATACACCGATAAACTCATCTTC.

This clone was found many times. TCRdb's entry gives the protein of a much larger clone, which mismatches this DNA's translation at residue 5, likely from a read error; the protein reported here is translated from the DNA. The chain employs TRDV2 and TRDJ1; TRDD3 matches at 7 bases. The J gene was missing in TCRdb and was found by matching the end of the DNA to germline. The germline V gene has CDR1 GEAIGNYY and CDR2 EKD. After removal of 3 bases from V and 0 bases from J, the junction contained 12 bases not matched to a gene. The CDR3 runs to 17 residues. The CDR3 DNA is TGTGCCTGTGACCCTCTCGCTGGGGGCCCGTACACCGATAAACTCATCTTT. Translating it yields CACDPLAGGPYTDKLIF.

About this clone: The amino acid sequence in TCRdb belongs to a much larger clone and departs from this DNA's translation at residue 6, likely a sequencing read error; the sequence shown is translated from the DNA. V is TRDV1 and J is TRDJ1, with a weak D call TRDD2 (6 bases). Matching the DNA to germline supplied the J gene, which TCRdb does not give. Germline assignment: CDR1 TSWWSYY and CDR2 QGS. Trimming took off 3 bases at V and 1 base at J, with 15 bases between the two ends. The CDR3 contains 16 residues. In DNA, the CDR3 is TGTGCTCTTGGGGATACCCTTCCGAATCGCACCGATAAACTCATCTTT. This encodes CALGDTLPNRTDKLIF.

This clone was counted ten times or more. The chain employs TRDV1 and TRDJ1, with 10 bases identical to TRDD3. Germline CDR1 is TSWWSYY and CDR2 is QGS. V shed 5 bases, J shed 0 bases, and the junction held 24 bases outside the gene matches. The CDR3 contains 22 residues. The CDR3 protein is CALGNPRLPHWGIRYYTDKLIF. CDR3 DNA sequence: TGTGCTCTTGGGAACCCCCGTCTTCCCCACTGGGGGATCCGATATTACACCGATAAACTCATCTTT.

This clone was seen ten or more times. The chain combines TRDV2 with TRDJ1; 9 nucleotides align to TRDD3. Germline values: CDR1 GEAIGNYY, CDR2 EKD. The CDR3 is 18 residues long. Trimming removed 0 bases from V and 0 bases from J; junction bases left unmatched: 10. This CDR3 is CACDTVTTGGQYTDKLIF. CDR3 DNA: TGTGCCTGTGACACCGTAACAACTGGGGGACAATACACCGATAAACTCATCTTT.

Concerning this clone: A far larger clone differs by one base, so this is likely a read error. This sample includes further DNA sequences coding for the same CDR3. No J gene was called, and the V gene is TRDV1; the D segment call TRDD3 is taken from the table without a DNA check. This CDR3 comprises 21 residues. CDR1 is TSWWSYY and CDR2 is QGS in the germline V gene. The CDR3 bases are TGTGCTCTTGGTGTTTCCTACGTGGTGTACTGGGGGATACGGCCCACCGATAAACTAATCTTT. Its protein product is CALGVSYVVYWGIRPTDKLIF.

The V and J genes are TRDV1 and TRDJ1, with a possible D match to TRDD3 (6 bases). TCRdb does not report a J gene; here it was assigned by matching the DNA to germline references. V lost 6 bases and J 4 bases, leaving 21 bases between the germline ends. The CDR3 contains 16 residues. The germline CDR1 and CDR2 sequences are TSWWSYY and QGS. CDR3: CALGGGRESQIDKLIF. DNA for the CDR3: TGTGCTCTTGGTGGGGGGAGGGAGAGTCAGATCGATAAACTCATCTTT.

A word on this clone: Translating this DNA gives a protein that differs at residue 10 from the TCRdb one, which belongs to a much larger clone; a read error is likely, and the protein shown is this translation. This chain connects TRDV2 to TRDJ1; 10 nucleotides match TRDD3. The J gene, missing from TCRdb, was assigned here through DNA to germline matching. V dropped 3 bases and J dropped 0; count of bases not matched to a gene: 15. Germline CDR1 reads GEAIGNYY; CDR2 reads EKD. CDR3 length: 19 residues. CDR3 sequence (DNA): TGTGCCTGTGACGCAATTACTGGGGGATGCCCGGAGTACACCGATAAACTCATCTTT. It yields the protein CACDAITGGCPEYTDKLIF.

At least ten counts were recorded for this clone. Translating this DNA gives a protein that differs at residue 17 from the TCRdb one, which belongs to a much larger clone; a read error is likely, and the protein shown is this translation. The rearrangement joins TRDV2 to TRDJ1; D possibly corresponds to TRDD3 (6 bases). Germline CDR1 and CDR2: GEAIGNYY and EKD. The CDR3 extends over 18 amino acids. The CDR3 bases are TGTGCCTGTGACACCCTTTCTCCAAGAGATACGGGGACCGATAAACTCACCTTT. It specifies CACDTLSPRDTGTDKLTF.

Only a few counts were recorded for this clone. With a far larger clone one base away, a read error is the likely cause. Within the sample, other DNA sequences also encode this same CDR3. This chain uses TRDV2 with TRDJ2; 13 nucleotides align to TRDD3. Here the J gene was assigned by germline matching of the DNA, as TCRdb has none. Germline values: CDR1 GEAIGNYY, CDR2 EKD. CDR3 length: 15 amino acids. CDR3 nucleotides: TGTGCTTGTGACTGGGGGATACGCGGGACAGCACAACTCTTCTTT. This gives the protein CACDWGIRGTAQLFF.

This clone was detected only a few times. TCRdb has a much larger clone's protein, which differs at residue 11 from the translation of this DNA, likely because of a read error; what is shown is the protein translated from the DNA. The gene calls are TRDV2 and TRDJ2; 7 positions agree with TRDD3. No J gene is reported in TCRdb; it was inferred here by comparing the DNA with germline. Per the germline V gene, CDR1 is GEAIGNYY and CDR2 is EKD. The CDR3 length is 14 residues. Trimming at V came to 1 base and at J to 13 bases, leaving 11 bases not matched to a gene. The CDR3: CACDTSGNWGRLFF. CDR3 bases: TGTGCCTGTGACACTTCGGGGAACTGGGGACGACTCTTCTTT.

In regard to this clone: TCRdb's entry gives the protein of a much larger clone, which mismatches this DNA's translation at residue 9, likely from a read error; the protein reported here is translated from the DNA. V is TRDV2 and J is TRDJ1; 8 nucleotides align to TRDD3. As TCRdb names no J gene, one was assigned here on the basis of a DNA match to germline. The CDR3 totals 19 residues. Germline CDR1 reads GEAIGNYY; CDR2 reads EKD. J lost 0 bases, V lost 1 base, and 15 bases had no gene match. The CDR3 spells CACDTRLGGTLRDTDKLIF. CDR3 nucleotides: TGTGCCTGTGACACGAGACTGGGGGGTACACTTCGAGACACCGATAAACTCATCTTT.

In regard to this clone: TCRdb's protein for this DNA is that of a much larger clone and differs from the translation at residue 5, likely a read error; the protein shown is the DNA translation. The V gene is TRDV2, the J gene TRDJ3; possibly TRDD3 for D (5 bases). No J gene is reported in TCRdb; it was inferred here by comparing the DNA with germline. The germline V and J ends were trimmed by 3 bases and 9 bases, with 20 bases remaining between them. This CDR3 comprises 17 residues. Germline V gene data show CDR1 as GEAIGNYY and CDR2 as EKD. DNA of the CDR3: TGTGCCTGTGACGCCATAGAAGGGGGTCCCCGCACCCGACAGATGTTTTTC. The encoded protein is CACDAIEGGPRTRQMFF.

This clone came up a few times. TCRdb's protein, taken from a much larger clone, differs from this DNA's translation at residue 9, likely owing to a read error; the protein displayed comes from the DNA. The chain uses TRDV1 and TRDJ2; 8 bases map to TRDD3. The J gene is absent in TCRdb and was assigned here via DNA matching to germline. Germline loops: CDR1 TSWWSYY, CDR2 QGS. Trimming cost V 6 bases and J 5 bases; bases outside gene matches: 11. The length of the CDR3 is 16 residues. The CDR3: CALGWGTPSTTAQLFF. The DNA of the CDR3 is TGTGCTCTTGGCTGGGGGACCCCTTCGACCACAGCACAACTCTTCTTT.

This clone has ten or more counts. The CDR3 nucleotides read TGTGCTCTTGGGGAAGGGCTCGAGTGGGGGATACAAAAAACCGATAAACTCATCTTT. Residues: CALGEGLEWGIQKTDKLIF. The gene calls are TRDV1 and TRDJ1; 10 bases line up with TRDD3. The trim removed 2 bases at V and 2 bases at J, leaving 14 bases unmatched. CDR3 length: 19 residues. CDR1 is TSWWSYY and CDR2 is QGS in the germline V gene.

To note about this clone: The amino acid sequence in TCRdb belongs to a much larger clone and departs from this DNA's translation at residue 8, likely a sequencing read error; the sequence shown is translated from the DNA. The chain uses TRDV2 and TRDJ1; D not resolved. No J gene is reported in TCRdb; it was inferred here by comparing the DNA with germline. The ends were cut back, 3 bases at V and 0 bases at J, with 13 bases in the middle. This CDR3 has 15 amino acids. The germline V gene has CDR1 GEAIGNYY and CDR2 EKD. Here the CDR3 DNA reads TGTGCCTGTGACCCCCTGGTCCCTTACACCGATAAACTCATCTTT. Translating gives CACDPLVPYTDKLIF.

With regard to this clone: A read error likely explains this, since a far larger clone differs by one base. The sample contains more than one DNA sequence encoding this CDR3. The gene calls are TRDV1 and TRDJ1, with D perhaps being TRDD2 or TRDD3 (5 bases each). The CDR3 is 14 residues long. Looked up from germline, CDR1 is TSWWSYY and CDR2 is QGS. The CDR3 DNA follows: TGTGCGCTTGGGGAACTTCCGAAGAGAGACAAACTCATCTTT. Translating gives CALGELPKRDKLIF.

This clone was seen only a few times. The TCRdb record carries a much larger clone's protein, which differs from this DNA's translation at residue 7; a read error is the likely cause, and the protein listed here is the DNA translation. The gene calls are TRDV1 and TRDJ1; TRDD3 is a possible D gene (5 bases). TCRdb carries no J gene annotation; the J gene was assigned here by matching the DNA with germline. The V gene's germline CDR1 is TSWWSYY and CDR2 QGS. The CDR3 runs 19 residues. Trimming cost V 2 bases and J 0 bases, with 22 bases left between them. Here the CDR3 reads CALGERPEFFWAYTDKLIF. The CDR3 DNA sequence: TGTGCTCTTGGGGAAAGGCCCGAGTTCTTCTGGGCGTACACCGATAAACTCATCTTT.

A remark on this clone: TCRdb attributes to this sequence the protein of a much larger clone, which differs from the DNA translation at residue 5; a read error is likely, and the protein displayed is translated from the DNA. J is TRDJ2 and V is TRDV2; TRDD3 matches 11 bases. The J gene, not given by TCRdb, was assigned here from a germline match of the nucleotide sequence. The CDR3 is made up of 15 amino acids. From germline, CDR1 is GEAIGNYY and CDR2 EKD. V shed 3 bases and J 6 bases; nucleotides not matched to a gene: 5. For the CDR3, the DNA is TGTGCCTGTGACTCCCTGGGGGATACACCAGCACAACTCTTCTTT. It is translated as CACDSLGDTPAQLFF.

A remark on this clone: TCRdb's protein for this DNA is that of a much larger clone and differs from the translation at residue 14, likely a read error; the protein shown is the DNA translation. This chain joins TRDV2 and TRDJ3; 12 bases are shared with TRDD3. TCRdb is silent on the J gene; assignment here came from matching the DNA to germline. Per the germline V gene, CDR1 is GEAIGNYY and CDR2 is EKD. This CDR3 has 20 residues. The CDR3 is CACDTYPGGYANWGTRQMFF. DNA of the CDR3: TGTGCCTGTGACACCTATCCTGGGGGATACGCAAACTGGGGCACCCGACAGATGTTTTTC.

This clone was counted at least ten times. This DNA translates differently at residue 16 from the TCRdb protein, which is that of a much larger clone; a read error is likely, and the protein shown is the DNA's own translation. This chain joins TRDV3 and TRDJ1; D may be TRDD3 (6 bases). This CDR3 spans 18 amino acids. The germline V gene encodes CDR1 TVYSNPD and CDR2 GDNSRS (reference sequence). CDR3 DNA: TGTGCCTTTAATTGGAGCTGGGGACTTCACTTGTACACCGATAAACCCATCTTT. Translation gives CAFNWSWGLHLYTDKPIF.

A few counts support this clone. The TCRdb record carries a much larger clone's protein, which differs from this DNA's translation at residue 6; a read error is the likely cause, and the protein listed here is the DNA translation. The chain combines TRDV2 with TRDJ3, with 9 bases identical to TRDD3. As TCRdb names no J gene, one was assigned here on the basis of a DNA match to germline. This CDR3 is 22 amino acids long. Germline CDR1 is GEAIGNYY and CDR2 is EKD. The V segment lost 0 bases and the J segment 0 bases; nucleotides outside the gene matches: 14. This CDR3 is CACDTAFVLGEPHSWDTRQMFF. DNA for the CDR3: TGTGCCTGTGACACCGCCTTCGTACTGGGGGAACCCCACTCCTGGGACACCCGACAGATGTTTTTC.

A few counts support this clone. The translation of this DNA and the TCRdb protein of a much larger clone differ at residue 9, probably owing to a read error; the protein shown here is translated from the DNA. This chain joins TRDV2 and TRDJ1; 10 positions match TRDD3. TCRdb does not report a J gene; here it was assigned by matching the DNA to germline references. The germline V gene encodes CDR1 GEAIGNYY and CDR2 EKD. The CDR3 is made up of 14 amino acids. Trimming took 3 bases from V and 3 from J; bases not matched to a gene: 3. The CDR3 loop reads CACDGGYGPDKLIF. CDR3 DNA sequence: TGTGCCTGTGACGGGGGATACGGGCCCGATAAACTCATCTTT.